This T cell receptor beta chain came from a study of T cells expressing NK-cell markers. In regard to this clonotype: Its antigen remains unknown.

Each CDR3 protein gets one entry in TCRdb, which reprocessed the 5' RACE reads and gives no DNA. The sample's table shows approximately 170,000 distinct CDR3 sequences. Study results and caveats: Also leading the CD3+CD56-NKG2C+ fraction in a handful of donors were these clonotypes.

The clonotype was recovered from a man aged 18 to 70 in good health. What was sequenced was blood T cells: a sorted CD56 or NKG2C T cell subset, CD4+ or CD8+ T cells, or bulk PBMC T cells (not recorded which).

CDR3 sequence reads: CASSLGSLAGYDEQFF. The V gene is TRBV3-1, the J gene TRBJ2-1; as DNA is missing, the TRBD2 call by TCRdb cannot be tested. The CDR3 covers 16 residues. CDR1 LGHDT and CDR2 YNNKEL come from the germline V gene (reference sequence).